Included here is one T cell receptor beta chain sequence, with context. Clones were sequenced by immunoSEQ multiplex PCR, and TCRdb holds only the in-frame ones, with some missing. The sample yields about 80,000 clones, approximately 90% seen once. Germline V gene sequence: CDR1 LNHDA, CDR2 SQIVND (reference sequence). This CDR3 spans 13 amino acids. V lost 3 bases, J lost 4 bases, and 10 bases lay in between. The data were taken from a study of T cell changes during pregnancy in multiple sclerosis. This TCR was recovered from a female donor with multiple sclerosis, enrolled in a pregnancy study. Sequencing used peripheral blood, obtained before pregnancy. J is TRBJ2-7 and V is TRBV19; TRBD2 is a possible D gene (6 bases). The CDR3 loop is CASSIRREYEQYF. The DNA for the CDR3 is TGTGCCAGTAGTATCAGACGGGAGTACGAGCAGTACTTC.